The 23 T cell receptor beta chains listed next were all sequenced from one sample in a study of identical twins. Via MiXCR, TCRdb re-called the 5' RACE reads, giving one row per CDR3 protein. The repertoire holds roughly 200,000 distinct CDR3 sequences, under 10% seen once, with 1.9% in the top ten. The sample was also reused in another study, on yellow fever vaccine responses in identical twins.

The specimen was memory (CD45RO+) T cells sorted from blood. These receptors were collected from a woman between 18 and 30 years old in good health.

This clonotype appeared many times. The V call is TRBV20-1, the J call TRBJ2-7; the match to TRBD1 covers 8 bases. Germline V CDR1 and CDR2: DFQATT, SNEGSKA (reference sequence). The length of the CDR3 is 14 residues. V dropped 3 bases and J dropped 2; count of bases not matched to a gene: 6. The CDR3 nucleotides are TGCAGTGCTAGGACGACAGGGGACGCCTACGAGCAGTACTTC. Translation gives CSARTTGDAYEQYF.

The CDR3 nucleotides read TGCAGTGCTAGCCCCGGGAAGAGCTACACCTTC. Protein sequence: CSASPGKSYTF. The J gene is TRBJ1-2, the V gene TRBV20-1; the D is unclear. The V end was cut by 3 bases, the J end by 9 bases, with 11 bases between. The CDR3 consists of 11 residues. Germline assignment: CDR1 DFQATT and CDR2 SNEGSKA (reference sequence).

The V gene is TRBV4-2, the J gene TRBJ2-3; D is ambiguous. Per germline, CDR1 LGHNA and CDR2 YNFKEQ. V dropped 0 bases and J dropped 0 bases, with 7 bases sitting between them. This CDR3 comprises 15 residues. Here the CDR3 reads CASSQETSSTDTQYF. In DNA, the CDR3 is TGTGCCAGCAGCCAAGAGACCTCGAGCACAGATACGCAGTATTTT.

The chain employs TRBV12-3 or TRBV12-4 and TRBJ1-4; 8 bases agree with TRBD1. V lost 4 bases and J lost 8; bases outside the gene matches: 6. The CDR3 covers 14 residues. The CDR3 DNA reads as TGTGCCAGCAGTTCGCAGGGGGCTCGGGAAAAACTGTTTTTT. Its translation: CASSSQGAREKLFF.

This clonotype has only a few counts. The chain employs TRBV6-1 and TRBJ2-5; 11 bases line up with TRBD2. CDR3 length equals 15 residues. V shed 6 bases, J shed 7 bases, and the junction held 10 bases outside the gene matches. The germline CDR1 and CDR2 sequences are MNHNS and SASEGT. As DNA, the CDR3 is TGTGCCAGCAGCCCGGGACTAGCGGTCTCGGGGACCCAGTACTTC. Its translation is CASSPGLAVSGTQYF.

Only a few counts were recorded for this clonotype. CDR3: CASSQGTGEQYF. The CDR3 coding sequence is TGCGCCAGCAGCCAAGGGACAGGGGAGCAGTACTTC. The chain couples TRBV4-1 to TRBJ2-7; the match to TRBD1 covers 8 bases. V shed 1 base, J shed 7 bases, and the junction held 0 bases outside the gene matches. The length of the CDR3 is 12 residues. Germline CDR1 MGHRA, CDR2 YSYEKL.

This clonotype has a count of ten or more. The chain employs TRBV5-1 and TRBJ2-3; TRBD1 is a possible D gene (6 bases). The CDR3 spans 14 residues. Germline CDR1 SGHRS, CDR2 YFSETQ. The V gene lost 0 bases and the J gene lost 5 bases, with 10 bases spanning the gap. The CDR3 DNA is TGCGCCAGCAGCTTGGTACAGGGTCGAGATACGCAGTATTTT. This translates into CASSLVQGRDTQYF.

The chain joins TRBV6-1 to TRBJ2-7; D possibly corresponds to TRBD2 (6 bases). The CDR3 is made up of 18 amino acids. Germline CDR1 and CDR2: MNHNS and SASEGT. Trimming removed 5 bases from V and 2 bases from J, with 25 bases in between. CDR3: CASSSTGFSGTLTYEQYF. As DNA, the CDR3 is TGTGCCAGCAGTAGCACGGGGTTTTCAGGGACTCTAACCTACGAGCAGTACTTC.

The chain joins TRBV3-1 to TRBJ1-2, with D possibly matching TRBD1 (6 bases). The CDR3 totals 14 residues. V lost 2 bases to trimming and J lost 8 bases, with 15 bases between them. The germline V gene has CDR1 LGHDT and CDR2 YNNKEL (reference sequence). This chain's CDR3 is CASSQLAGESGYTF. CDR3 nucleotides: TGTGCCAGCAGCCAATTGGCAGGGGAAAGCGGCTACACCTTC.

Many counts were recorded for this clonotype. V and J are TRBV28 and TRBJ2-7, with 7 nucleotides matching TRBD1. Germline V gene sequence: CDR1 MDHEN, CDR2 SYDVKM. V was clipped by 6 bases and J by 5 bases; unmatched bases: 13. The CDR3 covers 15 residues. The CDR3 is CASSPVGQGDHEQYF. The CDR3 nucleotides are TGTGCCAGCAGCCCTGTAGGGCAGGGGGACCACGAGCAGTACTTC.

This clonotype has a handful of counts. The chain couples TRBV11-2 to TRBJ2-4; 7 nucleotides line up with TRBD1. J was trimmed by 0 bases and V by 5 bases; bases with no gene match: 13. Per germline, CDR1 SGHAT and CDR2 FQNNGV. This CDR3 has 18 amino acids. Written as DNA, the CDR3 is TGTGCCAGCAGCAACCTAAACAGGGGTGGGCTAGCCAAAAACATTCAGTACTTC. It encodes CASSNLNRGGLAKNIQYF.

The gene calls are TRBV7-2 and TRBJ2-5; D unclear. The CDR3 sequence is 12 residues long. Germline V lookup: CDR1 SGHTA, CDR2 FQGNSA. V gave up 1 base and J gave up 5 bases, with 5 bases separating them. CDR3 DNA: TGTGCCAGCAGCTTAGTTTGGGAGACCCAGTACTTC. This translates into CASSLVWETQYF.

This clonotype was seen ten or more times. The chain recombines TRBV5-1 with TRBJ2-5; perhaps TRBD2 as D (6 bases). Germline CDR1 and CDR2: SGHRS and YFSETQ. V lost 4 bases to trimming and J lost 5 bases, with 18 bases between them. The CDR3 runs to 15 residues. CDR3: CASSPLFSRGETQYF. CDR3 bases: TGCGCCAGCAGCCCGTTGTTTTCGCGGGGTGAGACCCAGTACTTC.

The chain couples TRBV3-1 to TRBJ2-7; D not resolved. CDR1 is LGHDT and CDR2 is YNNKEL in the germline V gene (reference sequence). The CDR3 loop spans 16 amino acids. Trimming removed 0 bases from V and 1 base from J, with 13 bases in between. CDR3 region: CASSQDFTDPSYEQYF. The DNA of the CDR3 is TGTGCCAGCAGCCAAGATTTCACAGACCCATCCTACGAGCAGTACTTC.

This clonotype has only a few counts. V gene TRBV5-1 combines with J gene TRBJ2-5; D gene unclear. V lost 0 bases to trimming and J lost 5 bases, with 8 bases between them. Per the germline V gene, CDR1 is SGHRS and CDR2 is YFSETQ. The CDR3 spans 13 residues. Written as DNA, the CDR3 is TGCGCCAGCAGCTTGGTGGATCAGGAGACCCAGTACTTC. Its protein product is CASSLVDQETQYF.

In this sample, this clonotype turned up a few times. The chain's CDR3 is CASSLWGTITAGGYTF. As DNA, the CDR3 is TGTGCCAGCAGTTTATGGGGGACGATCACCGCAGGAGGCTACACCTTC. The chain is built from TRBV27 and TRBJ1-2, with D possibly matching TRBD1 (5 bases). Germline CDR1 is MNHEY and CDR2 is SMNVEV (reference sequence). V lost 1 base and J lost 8, with 20 bases in between. CDR3 length equals 16 residues.

This clonotype appeared many times. The chain is built from TRBV20-1 and TRBJ2-1; the match to TRBD1 covers 7 bases. The J segment lost 4 bases and the V segment lost 6 bases, leaving 6 bases of the junction unmatched. The CDR3 runs to 13 residues. Germline-derived CDR1 and CDR2 are DFQATT and SNEGSKA (reference sequence). The CDR3 region is CSALVDRYNEQFF. CDR3 in DNA: TGCAGTGCCTTAGTGGACAGGTACAATGAGCAGTTCTTC.

This clonotype was counted at least ten times. The chain recombines TRBV5-1 with TRBJ2-5; 11 bases are shared with TRBD2. CDR1 and CDR2 (germline): SGHRS, YFSETQ. The CDR3 runs to 14 residues. Trimming at V came to 1 base and at J to 4 bases, leaving 0 bases not matched to a gene. CDR3 residues: CASSLTSGRETQYF. The CDR3 nucleotides read TGCGCCAGCAGCTTGACTAGCGGGAGAGAGACCCAGTACTTC. Based on the CDR3 plus reference TRBV5-1 and TRBJ2-5, the full variable domain is KAGVTQTPRYLIKTRGQQVTLSCSPISGHRSVSWYQQTPGQGLQFLFEYFSETQRNKGNFPGRFSGRQFSNSRSEMNVSTLELGDSALYLCASSLTSGRETQYFGPGTRLLVL.

This clonotype was recorded at least ten times. V and J are TRBV28 and TRBJ1-4; possible D gene TRBD1, 5 bases. CDR1 is MDHEN and CDR2 is SYDVKM in the germline V gene. The V and J ends lost 6 bases and 5 bases respectively, with 16 bases between them. The CDR3 covers 15 residues. Here the CDR3 DNA reads TGTGCCAGCAGCATTGACAGTAGGAGGAATGAAAAACTGTTTTTT. Translation: CASSIDSRRNEKLFF.

This clonotype occurred many times. V is TRBV4-3 and J is TRBJ2-7; unclear D gene. Germline V CDR1 and CDR2: LGHNA, YSLEER. Deletions cut 0 bases from V and 3 bases from J, with 12 bases between. The CDR3 spans 15 residues. CDR3 nucleotides: TGCGCCAGCAGCCAAGATATTGGGGTCCTCTACGAGCAGTACTTC. Translation gives CASSQDIGVLYEQYF.

The table lists this clonotype with a count of one. The chain recombines TRBV6-5 with TRBJ2-7, with TRBD1 as a possible D gene (6 bases). CDR1 is MNHEY, CDR2 SVGAGI, per germline. The CDR3 covers 12 residues. V was cut by 9 bases and J by 6 bases, with 15 bases left in between. CDR3 sequence reads: CASQDTGFEQYF. CDR3 DNA: TGTGCCAGTCAGGACACAGGGTTCGAGCAGTACTTC.

The chain links TRBV5-6 to TRBJ2-7; possibly TRBD1 or TRBD2 for D (5 bases each). Germline loops: CDR1 SGHDT, CDR2 YYEEEE. The length of the CDR3 is 14 residues. Trimming took 0 bases from V and 7 from J, leaving 14 bases between them. CDR3 sequence: CASSLDQRGGEQYF. CDR3 DNA sequence: TGTGCCAGCAGCTTGGATCAACGGGGCGGGGAGCAGTACTTC.

In its sample, this clonotype was seen many times. The chain carries TRBV3-1 and TRBJ1-2, with 7 nucleotides matching TRBD1. Per germline, CDR1 LGHDT and CDR2 YNNKEL (reference sequence). This CDR3 has 14 residues. Germline trimming cut 2 bases from V and 7 bases from J; bases unmatched to any gene: 7. The CDR3 sequence is CASSQYHDRAGYTF. Here the CDR3 DNA reads TGTGCCAGCAGCCAATACCATGACAGGGCTGGCTACACCTTC.